A single sample is the source of the 21 T cell receptor beta chains below, sequenced in a study of graft-versus-host responses after intestinal transplantation. Antigens for these TCRs are unknown. Assay used: immunoSEQ multiplex PCR; TCRdb lists only in-frame clones, some missing. The sample shows around 90,000 clones, about 94% of them seen only once. The sample was unstimulated CD4+ T cells sorted from spleen or lymph node cells, taken before transplant. Receptors originate from a human donor who was the organ donor for an intestinal transplant.

This rearrangement joins TRBV7-9 to TRBJ1-6; D is uncertain. The CDR3 spans 14 residues. From germline, CDR1 is SEHNR and CDR2 FQNEAQ (reference sequence). Trimming pared 1 base from V and 5 bases from J, leaving 6 bases between. The CDR3 DNA reads as TGTGCCAGCAGCTTAGGACTGAATAATTCACCCCTCCACTTT. The encoded protein is CASSLGLNNSPLHF.

A single count supports this clone. The sample has other DNA sequences that encode this CDR3 too. V gene TRBV19 combines with J gene TRBJ1-6, with D possibly matching TRBD1 (5 bases). CDR3 length: 15 residues. Trimming cost V 3 bases and J 6 bases, with 12 bases left between them. CDR1 and CDR2 (germline): LNHDA, SQIVND (reference sequence). CDR3 protein: CASSMSWGSNSPLHF. CDR3 sequence (DNA): TGTGCCAGTAGTATGAGTTGGGGCAGTAATTCACCCCTCCACTTT.

This clone was seen only once. Mismatch with germline at one junction end may stem from a read error. V and J are TRBV5-4 and TRBJ1-1; D remains unclear. CDR3 length: 18 amino acids. The germline V gene has CDR1 SGHNT and CDR2 YYREEE (reference sequence). The CDR3 DNA follows: TGTGCCAGCAGCTTGGCCCATGAATATTTGGCCTTGAACGCTGAAGCTTTCTTT. Residues: CASSLAHEYLALNAEAFF. The full variable domain, completed using reference TRBV5-4 and TRBJ1-1, is ETGVTQSPTHLIKTRGQQVTLRCSSQSGHNTVSWYQQALGQGPQFIFQYYREEENGRGNFPPRFSGLQFPNYSSELNVNALELDDSALYLCASSLAHEYLALNAEAFFGQGTRLTVV.

This sequence joins TRBV21-1 and TRBJ2-1; the table's D call TRBD2 went unverified against the DNA. TRBV21-1 is noted as a pseudogene. This CDR3 is 15 amino acids long. CDR3 sequence: CASSSETPDYNEQFF. The CDR3 DNA sequence: TGTGCCAGCAGCTCGGAGACCCCGGACTACAATGAGCAGTTCTTC.

This chain links TRBV19 with TRBJ2-5, with TRBD1 matching 7 bases. Unmatched junction bases numbered 15, after V lost 6 bases and J lost 5 bases. In germline, CDR1 is LNHDA, CDR2 SQIVND (reference sequence). The CDR3 is 16 residues long. The CDR3, as DNA: TGTGCCAGTAGCACCCCCGGGGACAGTAAAAGGGAGACCCAGTACTTC. This codes for CASSTPGDSKRETQYF.

This sequence joins TRBV5-4 and TRBJ1-5; possible D gene TRBD1, 5 bases. Germline assignment: CDR1 SGHNT and CDR2 YYREEE (reference sequence). This CDR3 is built from 14 residues. V was trimmed by 4 bases and J by 6 bases, leaving 14 bases between them. This CDR3 is CASSRGGEAQPQHF. The CDR3 nucleotides read TGTGCCAGCAGCCGAGGAGGGGAGGCTCAGCCCCAGCATTTT.

This CDR3 reads CASSRPSTTNEKLFF. The CDR3 DNA follows: TGTGCCAGCAGTAGGCCGAGTACAACTAATGAAAAACTGTTTTTT. J is TRBJ1-4 and V is TRBV6-1; D gene unclear. The V end was cut by 5 bases, the J end by 0 bases, with 10 bases between. The CDR3 consists of 15 residues. Germline loops: CDR1 MNHNS, CDR2 SASEGT.

The rearrangement uses TRBV5-4 and TRBJ1-1; D possibly corresponds to TRBD1 (5 bases). The CDR3 has 14 amino acids. Germline V gene lookup returns CDR1 SGHNT and CDR2 YYREEE (reference sequence). V lost 0 bases and J 5 bases, leaving 11 bases between the germline ends. The CDR3 bases are TGTGCCAGCAGCTTGGGGCAGGGCAGAACTGAAGCTTTCTTT. Its translation: CASSLGQGRTEAFF.

This sequence joins TRBV7-2 and TRBJ2-3, with a weak D call TRBD1 (5 bases). The germline V gene has CDR1 SGHTA and CDR2 FQGNSA. The CDR3 loop spans 13 amino acids. Trimming took 0 bases from V and 4 from J, leaving 5 bases between them. CDR3 region: CASSLAGADTQYF. In DNA, the CDR3 is TGTGCCAGCAGCTTAGCAGGGGCAGATACGCAGTATTTT.

V is TRBV28 and J is TRBJ1-2; tentatively, D is TRBD1 (5 bases). The CDR3 length is 15 residues. The germline gives CDR1 MDHEN, CDR2 SYDVKM. Trimming removed 3 bases at V and 2 bases at J, with 13 bases between. CDR3 in DNA: TGTGCCAGCAGTTTTTATTCTGGGGCGAACTATGGCTACACCTTC. Protein sequence: CASSFYSGANYGYTF.

CDR3 in DNA: TGTGCCGGCGGGGGGGGACCCTACGAGCAGTACTTC. It yields the protein CAGGGGPYEQYF. This sequence joins TRBV6-1 and TRBJ2-7; 9 positions match TRBD2. This CDR3 is built from 12 residues. The germline CDR1 and CDR2 sequences are MNHNS and SASEGT. V dropped 11 bases and J dropped 2; count of bases not matched to a gene: 4.

V gene TRBV4-3 combines with J gene TRBJ2-7; D remains unclear. Germline CDR1 LGHNA, CDR2 YSLEER. V was clipped by 0 bases and J by 1 base, with 7 bases between them. The CDR3 sequence is 14 residues long. CDR3 loop: CASSQETESYEQYF. In DNA form, the CDR3 reads TGCGCCAGCAGCCAAGAGACGGAATCCTACGAGCAGTACTTC.

The chain combines TRBV4-3 with TRBJ2-7, with 8 bases fitting TRBD1. V gave up 2 bases and J gave up 2 bases; unmatched junction bases: 2. The length of the CDR3 is 14 residues. Germline CDR1 is LGHNA and CDR2 is YSLEER. CDR3 DNA: TGCGCCAGCAGCCAATACAGGGGGACCTACGAGCAGTACTTC. Translated, it gives CASSQYRGTYEQYF.

The chain couples TRBV5-8 to TRBJ1-5; D uncertain. CDR1 and CDR2 from the germline V gene are SGHTS and YDEGEE. This CDR3 contains 14 residues. The V end was cut by 1 base, the J end by 6 bases, with 11 bases between. The CDR3 region has the DNA TGTGCCAGCAGCTTGTTGGGTTTGGGTCAGCCCCAGCATTTT. This gives the protein CASSLLGLGQPQHF.

The V gene is TRBV5-6, the J gene TRBJ1-2; TRBD1 aligns across 7 bases. The CDR3 is 13 residues long. Per germline, CDR1 SGHDT and CDR2 YYEEEE. V shed 5 bases, J shed 5 bases, and the junction held 6 bases outside the gene matches. The CDR3: CASSGSGGYGYTF. CDR3 DNA: TGTGCCAGCAGTGGGTCAGGGGGATATGGCTACACCTTC.

The chain is built from TRBV11-2 and TRBJ1-1, with D hard to call. This CDR3 has 15 amino acids. Trimming left V 4 bases short and J 3 bases short, with 15 bases between. Germline V gene lookup returns CDR1 SGHAT and CDR2 FQNNGV. DNA of the CDR3: TGTGCCAGCAGCTCCCGGGCCCAGTGGGACACTGAAGCTTTCTTT. It specifies CASSSRAQWDTEAFF.

This chain connects TRBV5-1 to TRBJ1-6; D may be TRBD1 (5 bases). The CDR3 is 15 amino acids. Trimming pared 0 bases from V and 9 bases from J, leaving 13 bases between. CDR1 and CDR2 from the germline V gene are SGHRS and YFSETQ. The CDR3 region is CASSLGGRVASPLHF. As DNA, the CDR3 is TGCGCCAGCAGCTTGGGGGGCAGGGTGGCTTCACCCCTCCACTTT.

This CDR3 is CASANSDRQPQHF. Written as DNA, the CDR3 is TGTGCTAGTGCCAATTCGGATCGGCAGCCCCAGCATTTT. The V and J genes are TRBV12-5 and TRBJ1-5; no reliable D call. This CDR3 is built from 13 residues. Germline CDR1 and CDR2: LGHNT and FRNRAP. Deletions cut 7 bases from V and 7 bases from J, with 14 bases between. The full variable domain, rest sourced from reference TRBV12-5 and TRBJ1-5, is DARVTQTPRHKVTEMGQEVTMRCQPILGHNTVFWYRQTMMQGLELLAYFRNRAPLDDSGMPKDRFSAEMPDATLATLKIQPSEPRDSAVYFCASANSDRQPQHFGDGTRLSIL.

V and J are TRBV7-9 and TRBJ2-3; D is possibly TRBD2 (6 bases). The CDR3 covers 14 residues. CDR1 and CDR2 (germline): SEHNR, FQNEAQ (reference sequence). Trimming took 2 bases from V and 3 from J, leaving 9 bases between them. The CDR3 bases are TGTGCCAGCAGCTTACAAGGGAGGACAGATACGCAGTATTTT. It is translated as CASSLQGRTDTQYF.

The chain joins TRBV7-9 to TRBJ1-4, with 9 positions matching TRBD1. V trimming: 8 bases; J trimming: 4 bases; junction bases outside the gene matches: 5. Per germline, CDR1 SEHNR and CDR2 FQNEAQ (reference sequence). This CDR3 contains 14 residues. The CDR3 loop reads CASGPGQGNEKLFF. CDR3 DNA sequence: TGTGCCAGCGGACCGGGACAGGGTAATGAAAAACTGTTTTTT. The whole variable domain, remainder taken from reference TRBV7-9 and TRBJ1-4, is DTGVSQNPRHKITKRGQNVTFRCDPISEHNRLYWYRQTLGQGPEFLTYFQNEAQLEKSRLLSDRFSAERPKGSFSTLEIQRTEQGDSAMYLCASGPGQGNEKLFFGSGTQLSVL.

The rearrangement uses TRBV25-1 and TRBJ1-1; no definite D call. This CDR3 spans 16 amino acids. Germline V gene lookup returns CDR1 MGHDK and CDR2 SYGVNS. The V gene lost 3 bases and the J gene lost 1 base, with 15 bases spanning the gap. CDR3 loop: CASSETLWEGNTEAFF. The DNA for the CDR3 is TGTGCCAGCAGTGAGACCCTTTGGGAGGGGAACACTGAAGCTTTCTTT.